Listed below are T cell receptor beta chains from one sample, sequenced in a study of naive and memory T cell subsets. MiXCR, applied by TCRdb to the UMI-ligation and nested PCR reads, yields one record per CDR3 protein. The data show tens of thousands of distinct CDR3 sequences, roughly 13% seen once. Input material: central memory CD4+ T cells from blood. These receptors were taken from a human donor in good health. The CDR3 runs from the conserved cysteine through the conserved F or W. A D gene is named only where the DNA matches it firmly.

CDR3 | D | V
CASSLRLAQHNEQFF | . | TRBV7-2
CASSFYGGAEAFF | . | TRBV27
CASSIRGRETQYF | TRBD1 | TRBV11-2
CSVGRGLGEQFF | . | TRBV29-1
CASSLGGSKYEQFF | TRBD2 | TRBV6-2/TRBV6-3
CASSIGLRTEAFF | . | TRBV19
CSARPQAFGYTF | . | TRBV20-1
CASSQGTGRENIQYF | TRBD1 | TRBV2
CSASGLLAGGHTQYF | TRBD2 | TRBV20-1
CSASGLAGGINEQIF | TRBD2 | TRBV20-1
CASSLVSMDGYTF | . | TRBV5-4
CASYGAGSSYNSPLHF | . | TRBV4-1
CASSISSGTTDTQYF | TRBD2 | TRBV19
CASSYYSGNTIYF | . | TRBV7-2
CASSRERGHYNEQFF | . | TRBV7-7
CASSQDLPGGAPGGYTF | TRBD1 | TRBV4-3
CATRRASGTHNEQFF | TRBD2 | TRBV19
CASTTSYSTDEQFF | . | TRBV7-2
CASSLSTGGREQYF | TRBD2 | TRBV5-5
CASSFLGHQYQETQYF | . | TRBV5-1
CASSTTSSNTGELFF | TRBD2 | TRBV7-9
CASISGQDVYIQYF | TRBD1 | TRBV28
CSARRTGMGTQYF | TRBD1 | TRBV20-1
CASSLGLKGAQYF | . | TRBV12-3/TRBV12-4
CASTASGANSYEQYF | TRBD2 | TRBV28
CASSSGRDWAEQFF | . | TRBV11-3
CSVGGELGSTDTQYF | . | TRBV29-1
CASSARTVMQRDTQYF | . | TRBV6-1
CATSESGLAKDEQFF | TRBD2 | TRBV24-1
CASWAVDYGYTF | . | TRBV6-5
CASSPGQHSYNEQFF | . | TRBV7-8
CSVEPRRGASYNEQFF | . | TRBV29-1
CASSQYLGGGTQYF | TRBD2 | TRBV14
CASSQKPGTVTQYF | . | TRBV4-3
CASSFPPSAGIYNEQFF | . | TRBV2
CAISSQGTGGNGNTIYF | TRBD1 | TRBV10-3
CASRGMDQETQYF | . | TRBV5-1
CSVEDDDRFTEAFF | . | TRBV29-1
CASSQTGNHNEQFF | . | TRBV4-2
CSVDRYSTGNNEQFF | . | TRBV29-1
CASSVNVNRFSGANVLTF | . | TRBV4-3
CASSSAGGPGGNEQFF | TRBD2 | TRBV11-2
CASSSRRTDTQYF | . | TRBV7-2
CASSFQVDVPEQYF | . | TRBV5-1
CASSENRLGNEQYF | . | TRBV2
CASSYGSRTTDTQYF | . | TRBV6-5
CSASDGRAVQETQYF | TRBD2 | TRBV20-1
CASSYSGQGASGNTIYF | TRBD1 | TRBV6-5
CASSQDSLWVAKNIQYF | . | TRBV3-1
CASSRDPVPASTDTQYF | . | TRBV7-7
CASSPSLTGVGTGELFF | TRBD1 | TRBV7-7
CSVEVGRAAYNEQFF | . | TRBV29-1